A single sample is the source of the 19 T cell receptor beta chains below, sequenced in a study of cytomegalovirus exposure and HLA in healthy donors. Sequenced by immunoSEQ multiplex PCR; TCRdb stores in-frame clones only, minus some. The sample consists of hundreds of thousands of clones, about nine tenths of them appearing once. Source material: PBMCs. The source is a woman aged 18-35 years in good health and CMV-seronegative.

The genes are TRBV2 and TRBJ1-2; 8 nucleotides agree with TRBD1. CDR1 and CDR2 from the germline V gene are SNHLY and FYNNEI. CDR3 length equals 13 residues. Trimming took 6 bases from V and 6 from J; bases not matched to a gene: 6. Here the CDR3 reads CASSLEQGDGYTF. The CDR3 DNA sequence: TGTGCCAGCAGCTTGGAACAGGGGGATGGCTACACCTTC.

The chain joins TRBV2 to TRBJ1-1; possibly TRBD1 for D (6 bases). The CDR3 runs 14 residues. Between the trimmed V and J ends, which lost 7 bases and 8 bases, there was a span of 20 bases. CDR1 and CDR2 from the germline V gene are SNHLY and FYNNEI. The CDR3 DNA is TGTGCCAGCAACTATGAAGGGACAACCGGCGAAGCTTTCTTT. Encoded protein: CASNYEGTTGEAFF. Looking up the rest from reference TRBV2 and TRBJ1-1 gives the full variable domain: EPEVTQTPSHQVTQMGQEVILRCVPISNHLYFYWYRQILGQKVEFLVSFYNNEISEKSEIFDDQFSVERPDGSNFTLKIRSTKLEDSAMYFCASNYEGTTGEAFFGQGTRLTVV.

This rearrangement joins TRBV28 to TRBJ2-2, with D possibly TRBD1 on 6 matching bases. The V and J ends lost 6 bases and 7 bases respectively, with 18 bases between them. Germline lookup yields CDR1 MDHEN and CDR2 SYDVKM. This CDR3 comprises 15 residues. The CDR3 nucleotides read TGTGCCAGCAGCCTATGGGTACAGGGAAGCGGGGAGCTGTTTTTT. Protein product: CASSLWVQGSGELFF.

As DNA, the CDR3 is TGTGCCAGCAGTTACAACCGGGACAGGGGAAACACCATATATTTT. This sequence encodes CASSYNRDRGNTIYF. The chain couples TRBV6-5 to TRBJ1-3; 8 bases are a match to TRBD1. Losses at the gene ends were 2 bases for V and 4 bases for J; bases not matched to a gene: 4. Per the germline V gene, CDR1 is MNHEY and CDR2 is SVGAGI. The CDR3 length is 15 residues.

The V call is TRBV6-5, the J call TRBJ2-2; 7 nucleotides match TRBD1. Trimming cost V 0 bases and J 8 bases; bases outside gene matches: 6. Looked up from germline, CDR1 is MNHEY and CDR2 is SVGAGI. The CDR3 is 15 residues long. DNA for the CDR3: TGTGCCAGCAGTTACTCTGGACAGGTTTTTGGGGAGCTGTTTTTT. Translating gives CASSYSGQVFGELFF.

This clone has only one observation. This chain connects TRBV2 to TRBJ2-5, with 8 bases matching TRBD2. The length of the CDR3 is 17 residues. Germline lookup yields CDR1 SNHLY and CDR2 FYNNEI. J was trimmed by 0 bases and V by 3 bases; bases with no gene match: 9. The CDR3 nucleotides are TGTGCCAGCAGTGATAGCCTAGCGGGCCAGGACCAAGAGACCCAGTACTTC. Protein: CASSDSLAGQDQETQYF.

The chain uses TRBV4-1 and TRBJ1-2; D perhaps matches TRBD1 (5 bases). The germline CDR1 and CDR2 sequences are MGHRA and YSYEKL. The CDR3 is 13 amino acids. The V end was cut by 0 bases, the J end by 10 bases, with 12 bases between. CDR3 loop: CASSQDQGADYTF. The CDR3 DNA sequence: TGCGCCAGCAGCCAAGATCAAGGGGCGGACTACACCTTC.

CDR3 region: CASSAGLGRETQYF. The DNA of the CDR3 is TGCGCCAGCAGCGCGGGACTGGGCCGGGAGACCCAGTACTTC. The chain couples TRBV5-1 to TRBJ2-5; a possible D gene is TRBD2 (6 bases). Germline-derived CDR1 and CDR2 are SGHRS and YFSETQ. V was pared by 4 bases and J by 5 bases, with 15 bases between. The CDR3 has 14 residues.

The chain is built from TRBV7-2 and TRBJ2-7; 9 bases fit TRBD1. This CDR3 spans 13 amino acids. Germline V lookup: CDR1 SGHTA, CDR2 FQGNSA. J was trimmed by 4 bases and V by 5 bases; bases with no gene match: 3. This chain's CDR3 is CASSLDRGYEQYF. The CDR3 nucleotides are TGTGCCAGCAGCCTAGACAGGGGGTACGAGCAGTACTTC.

V and J are TRBV29-1 and TRBJ1-1; D ambiguous. This CDR3 has 13 amino acids. The V and J ends lost 0 bases and 7 bases respectively, with 12 bases between them. Germline CDR1 is SQVTM and CDR2 is ANQGSEA. The CDR3, as DNA: TGCAGCGTTGAAGACGAGTTCTCCTTTGAAGCTTTCTTT. Residues: CSVEDEFSFEAFF.

V and J are TRBV5-6 and TRBJ1-4, with 7 positions matching TRBD1. Germline CDR1 and CDR2: SGHDT and YYEEEE. After removal of 4 bases from V and 5 bases from J, the junction contained 5 bases not matched to a gene. The CDR3 spans 14 residues. The DNA of the CDR3 is TGTGCCAGCAGCGTCGGGACAGCAAATGAAAAACTGTTTTTT. It specifies CASSVGTANEKLFF.

The chain has TRBV6-6 and TRBJ2-7; D may be TRBD2 (5 bases). Between the trimmed V and J ends, which lost 4 bases and 0 bases, there was a span of 10 bases. In germline, CDR1 is MNHNY, CDR2 SVGAGI (reference sequence). The CDR3 is 14 amino acids. CDR3 in amino acids: CASSFGLASYEQYF. The CDR3 nucleotides are TGTGCCAGCAGTTTCGGACTTGCCTCCTACGAGCAGTACTTC.

The chain carries TRBV2 and TRBJ2-3, with 12 bases aligning to TRBD2. The CDR3 is 15 amino acids. Germline values: CDR1 SNHLY, CDR2 FYNNEI. J was trimmed by 5 bases and V by 6 bases; bases with no gene match: 6. Here the CDR3 DNA reads TGTGCCAGCAGAGATGGACTAGCGGGACGAGATACGCAGTATTTT. Translating it yields CASRDGLAGRDTQYF.

The chain joins TRBV29-1 to TRBJ1-3; D perhaps matches TRBD1 (6 bases). The CDR3 loop spans 16 amino acids. V was cut by 2 bases and J by 4 bases, with 18 bases left in between. CDR1 and CDR2 from the germline V gene are SQVTM and ANQGSEA. The CDR3 reads CSVELRLGQAGNTIYF. For the CDR3, the DNA is TGCAGCGTTGAATTGAGATTGGGACAAGCAGGAAACACCATATATTTT.

The V gene is TRBV28, the J gene TRBJ1-3; no clear D. The ends were cut back, 1 base at V and 0 bases at J, with 7 bases in the middle. CDR3 length: 15 amino acids. Germline V gives CDR1 MDHEN, CDR2 SYDVKM. CDR3 nucleotide sequence: TGTGCCAGCAGTTTATTTGGCAGCTCTGGAAACACCATATATTTT. Encoded protein: CASSLFGSSGNTIYF.

V usage is TRBV27 and J usage is TRBJ2-7, with TRBD2 matching 7 bases. The CDR3 has 14 amino acids. Germline lookup yields CDR1 MNHEY and CDR2 SMNVEV (reference sequence). V was pared by 2 bases and J by 3 bases, with 4 bases of the junction left unmatched. Here the CDR3 DNA reads TGTGCCAGCAGTTTACTTGGGGGGGACTACGAGCAGTACTTC. Protein product: CASSLLGGDYEQYF.

The rearrangement joins TRBV7-7 to TRBJ2-5, with TRBD2 matching over 11 bases. Germline CDR1 SSHAT, CDR2 FNYEAQ (reference sequence). CDR3 length: 16 amino acids. J gave up 6 bases and V 4 bases, and 10 bases lay outside the gene matches. CDR3 sequence (DNA): TGTGCCAGCAGCTCCCAATTAGCGGGGGGGCCGAAGACCCAGTACTTC. Translated: CASSSQLAGGPKTQYF.

This chain uses TRBV9 with TRBJ2-5; 7 positions match TRBD2. Per germline, CDR1 SGDLS and CDR2 YYNGEE. The CDR3 sequence is 16 residues long. Trimming removed 0 bases from V and 5 bases from J; junction bases left unmatched: 10. In DNA, the CDR3 is TGTGCCAGCAGCGTAGACGTGGGAGGGCCACGGGAGACCCAGTACTTC. Protein sequence: CASSVDVGGPRETQYF.

The V call is TRBV2, the J call TRBJ1-6; D might be TRBD1 (5 bases). Trimming removed 6 bases from V and 10 bases from J, with 25 bases in between. The germline V gene has CDR1 SNHLY and CDR2 FYNNEI. The CDR3 length is 17 residues. CDR3 protein: CASSFQVGSQAGSPLHF. CDR3 sequence (DNA): TGTGCCAGCAGCTTCCAAGTTGGGTCACAGGCTGGCTCACCCCTCCACTTT.